This T cell receptor beta chain came from a study of shared T cell receptors in the human thymus. Some clones are missing from TCRdb's copy, which holds only in-frame ones; the method was immunoSEQ multiplex PCR. The data hold some 720,000 clones, with roughly 88% observed a single time. The V gene end was trimmed by 8 bases and the J gene end by 4 bases; junction bases not matched to a gene: 6. The CDR3 has 14 amino acids. The germline CDR1 and CDR2 sequences are MNHEY and SVGAGI. The data also belong to a second study, concerning human thymus T cells. That study reports: Corrective heart surgery yielded resections, and these provided the thymus tissue.

This clonotype originated in a boy under two years old with a congenital heart defect. The chain carries TRBV6-5 and TRBJ2-3; 10 bases agree with TRBD2. Input material: thymocytes. The CDR3 here is CASGVAGGPDTQYF. As DNA, the CDR3 is TGTGCCAGCGGGGTAGCGGGAGGCCCAGATACGCAGTATTTT.